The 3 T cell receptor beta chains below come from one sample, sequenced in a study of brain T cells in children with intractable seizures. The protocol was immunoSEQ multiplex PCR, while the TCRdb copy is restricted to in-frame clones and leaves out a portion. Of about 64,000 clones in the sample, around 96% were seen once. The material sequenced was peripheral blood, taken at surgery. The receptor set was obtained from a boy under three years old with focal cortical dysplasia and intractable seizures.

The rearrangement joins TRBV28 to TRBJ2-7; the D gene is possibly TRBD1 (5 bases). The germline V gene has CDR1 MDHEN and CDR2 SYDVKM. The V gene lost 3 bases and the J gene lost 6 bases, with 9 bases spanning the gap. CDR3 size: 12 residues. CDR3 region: CASSFSTVEQYF. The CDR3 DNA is TGTGCCAGCAGTTTTTCGACAGTCGAGCAGTACTTC.

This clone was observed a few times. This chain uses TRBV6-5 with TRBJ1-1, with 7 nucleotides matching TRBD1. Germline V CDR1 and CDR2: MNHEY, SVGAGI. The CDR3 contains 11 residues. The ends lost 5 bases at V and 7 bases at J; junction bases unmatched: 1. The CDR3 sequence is CASSTGVEAFF. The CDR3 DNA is TGTGCCAGCAGTACAGGGGTTGAAGCTTTCTTT.

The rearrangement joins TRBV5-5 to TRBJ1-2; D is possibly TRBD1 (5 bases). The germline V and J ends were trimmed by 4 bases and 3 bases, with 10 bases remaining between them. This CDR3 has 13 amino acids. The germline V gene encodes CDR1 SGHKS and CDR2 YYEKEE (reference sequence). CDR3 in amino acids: CASSQGPYYGYTF. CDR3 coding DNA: TGTGCCAGCAGCCAGGGTCCGTACTATGGCTACACCTTC.